These 16 T cell receptor beta chains originate from one sample sequenced in a study of cytomegalovirus exposure and HLA in healthy donors (dated by TCRdb to 2015 to 2018). The library was generated by the immunoSEQ multiplex PCR assay. For the multiplex PCR, a mixture combining 60 forward primers for TCR Vbeta segments and 13 reverse primers for TCR Jbeta segments was used. Drawn from immuneACCESS, this table holds only the in-frame rearrangements with V and J called that TCRdb kept. Clones are partly lost; checked studies trace under half to an unresolved V gene and leave the rest unexplained. The sample table shows approximately 120,000 clones, and 80% to 85% are seen once. 1.1% of the sample comes from the top ten. The sequenced sample consisted of PBMCs. These receptors were collected from a woman younger than 45 in good health and CMV-seronegative.

J is TRBJ2-1 and V is TRBV7-9, with D possibly matching TRBD1 (5 bases). Trimming pared 0 bases from V and 6 bases from J, leaving 12 bases between. The CDR3 loop spans 15 amino acids. From germline, CDR1 is SEHNR and CDR2 FQNEAQ (reference sequence). The CDR3 DNA reads as TGTGCCAGCAGCTTAGCCGTAGGGGCTGGCAATGAGCAGTTCTTC. Amino acids: CASSLAVGAGNEQFF. Full variable domain (missing parts from reference TRBV7-9 and TRBJ2-1): DTGVSQNPRHKITKRGQNVTFRCDPISEHNRLYWYRQTLGQGPEFLTYFQNEAQLEKSRLLSDRFSAERPKGSFSTLEIQRTEQGDSAMYLCASSLAVGAGNEQFFGPGTRLTVL.

CDR3 DNA: TGTGCCAGCAGCGTAGACGGAGAATACGGGGAGCTGTTTTTT. Translating it yields CASSVDGEYGELFF. The J gene is TRBJ2-2, the V gene TRBV9, with unresolved D. This CDR3 region has 14 residues. The V gene lost 0 bases and the J gene lost 7 bases, with 10 bases spanning the gap. Germline assignment: CDR1 SGDLS and CDR2 YYNGEE.

This chain uses TRBV5-4 with TRBJ2-7; D uncertain. Between the trimmed V and J ends, which lost 2 bases and 4 bases, there was a span of 7 bases. This CDR3 spans 12 amino acids. Germline assignment: CDR1 SGHNT and CDR2 YYREEE (reference sequence). The CDR3 DNA reads as TGTGCCAGCAGCTTTGGCGGATACGAGCAGTACTTC. Its protein product is CASSFGGYEQYF.

This chain uses TRBV10-2 with TRBJ1-2; D possibly corresponds to TRBD1 (5 bases). CDR3 length: 14 amino acids. Trimming removed 7 bases from V and 4 bases from J, with 16 bases in between. Looked up from germline, CDR1 is WSHSY and CDR2 is SAAADI. The CDR3 DNA is TGCGCCAGCACCCCGGGCAGGGCAGGCTATGGCTACACCTTC. The encoded protein is CASTPGRAGYGYTF.

Remarks on this clone: The junction departs from the called germline gene at one end, perhaps through a read error. The rearrangement uses TRBV7-7 and TRBJ2-3, with D possibly being TRBD2 (5 bases). Germline CDR1 and CDR2: SSHAT and FNYEAQ (reference sequence). This CDR3 spans 15 amino acids. The CDR3 sequence: CASSLSSGFTDTQYF. The CDR3 DNA reads as TGTGCTAGCAGCTTGTCGTCGGGATTCACAGATACGCAGTATTTT.

In this sample, this clone turned up once. This chain uses TRBV5-4 with TRBJ2-1, with 8 nucleotides matching TRBD1. Germline V gives CDR1 SGHNT, CDR2 YYREEE (reference sequence). Unmatched junction bases numbered 2, after V lost 3 bases and J lost 0 bases. The CDR3 extends over 15 amino acids. CDR3 bases: TGTGCCAGCAGCTCCACAGGGGGCTCCTACAATGAGCAGTTCTTC. Protein: CASSSTGGSYNEQFF.

The sample holds a few counts of this clone. The chain combines TRBV19 with TRBJ1-5; D remains ambiguous. There are 14 residues in the CDR3. The germline gives CDR1 LNHDA, CDR2 SQIVND (reference sequence). Trimming pared 8 bases from V and 0 bases from J, leaving 11 bases between. The CDR3 sequence is CASGADYSNQPQHF. CDR3 coding DNA: TGTGCCAGTGGAGCGGATTATAGCAATCAGCCCCAGCATTTT.

The chain carries TRBV6-5 and TRBJ2-7, with D possibly matching TRBD1 (6 bases). Germline CDR1 reads MNHEY; CDR2 reads SVGAGI. V was trimmed by 6 bases and J by 7 bases, leaving 16 bases between them. CDR3 size: 13 residues. This chain's CDR3 is CASRRDTTWEQYF. The CDR3 coding sequence is TGTGCCAGCAGAAGGGACACCACCTGGGAGCAGTACTTC.

This chain uses TRBV19 with TRBJ2-7, with D maybe TRBD1 (5 bases). Trimming took off 10 bases at V and 0 bases at J, with 16 bases between the two ends. CDR1 is LNHDA and CDR2 is SQIVND in the germline V gene (reference sequence). The length of the CDR3 is 14 residues. The CDR3 is CATKASGNSYEQYF. CDR3 bases: TGTGCCACCAAGGCCTCAGGGAACTCCTACGAGCAGTACTTC.

This clone was seen only once. This chain links TRBV6-1 with TRBJ1-6; D is perhaps TRBD1 (5 bases). The CDR3 consists of 12 residues. Trimming cost V 11 bases and J 4 bases, with 9 bases left between them. The germline V gene has CDR1 MNHNS and CDR2 SASEGT. The CDR3 DNA reads as TGTGCCGGCCAGGGTTATAATTCACCCCTCCACTTT. Encoded protein: CAGQGYNSPLHF.

The chain couples TRBV15 to TRBJ2-3, with 8 bases fitting TRBD1. This CDR3 comprises 16 residues. The V gene's germline CDR1 is LNHNV and CDR2 YYDKDF (reference sequence). V lost 0 bases, J lost 2 bases, and 4 bases stayed unmatched. CDR3: CATSRDAGGVTDTQYF. Here the CDR3 DNA reads TGTGCCACCAGCAGAGATGCAGGGGGCGTCACAGATACGCAGTATTTT.

This chain links TRBV4-2 with TRBJ2-3; TRBD2 might be the D (5 bases). The CDR3 spans 15 residues. Germline loops: CDR1 LGHNA, CDR2 YNFKEQ. Trimming shortened V by 0 bases and J by 1 base, and 8 bases separated the two germline ends. CDR3 in DNA: TGTGCCAGCAGCCAAGATCCGAGGGGCACAGATACGCAGTATTTT. As protein: CASSQDPRGTDTQYF.

The chain links TRBV19 to TRBJ1-5; D not certain. The V end was cut by 7 bases, the J end by 4 bases, with 8 bases between. Per germline, CDR1 LNHDA and CDR2 SQIVND (reference sequence). The CDR3 has 12 amino acids. CDR3 sequence reads: CASNEHNQPQHF. The CDR3 nucleotides are TGTGCCAGTAACGAACATAATCAGCCCCAGCATTTT.

The V call is TRBV5-1, the J call TRBJ1-6; a possible D gene is TRBD1 (6 bases). The CDR3 covers 16 residues. Trimming took off 3 bases at V and 6 bases at J, with 16 bases between the two ends. Germline CDR1 SGHRS, CDR2 YFSETQ. The CDR3 bases are TGCGCCAGCAGCTCCAGACCCGAGGGGGTTAATTCACCCCTCCACTTT. Protein product: CASSSRPEGVNSPLHF.

The chain recombines TRBV6-5 with TRBJ1-4; unclear D gene. The germline CDR1 and CDR2 sequences are MNHEY and SVGAGI. V was clipped by 8 bases and J by 5 bases, with 15 bases between them. The CDR3 has 14 amino acids. CDR3 residues: CASRSGPGNEKLFF. CDR3 DNA: TGTGCCAGCCGTTCCGGACCGGGGAATGAAAAACTGTTTTTT.

V and J are TRBV7-8 and TRBJ1-2; possibly TRBD1 for D (5 bases). The CDR3 loop spans 13 amino acids. V was shortened by 0 bases and J by 5 bases, with 7 bases between the two germline ends. Germline V gene sequence: CDR1 SGHVS, CDR2 FQNEAQ. CDR3 loop: CASSLAGGYGYTF. As DNA, the CDR3 is TGTGCCAGCAGCTTAGCTGGGGGGTATGGCTACACCTTC.